This is a list of T cell receptor beta chains from one sample in a study of brain T cells in children with intractable seizures. TCRdb keeps only in-frame clones here, not all; method: immunoSEQ multiplex PCR. This sample has roughly 80,000 clones, with about 90% found just once. The sample here was peripheral blood, taken at surgery. These receptor sequences come from a girl aged 2-9 years with Rasmussen encephalitis and intractable seizures. Both conserved end residues are part of each CDR3.

TRBV7-9	TRBJ2-2	18	CASSSDKPGPQNTGELFF
TRBV19	TRBJ1-2	17	CASSGPPPGTDRYGYTF
TRBV7-9	TRBJ2-1	15	CASSSLAGASNEQFF
TRBV6-2/TRBV6-3	TRBJ1-1	13	CASNPHRDTEAFF
TRBV6-5	TRBJ1-6	13	CASRQGGFSPLHF
TRBV27	TRBJ2-1	17	CASSLRYGSVIDNEQFF
TRBV20-1	TRBJ1-1	12	CSASVGAPEAFF
TRBV5-1	TRBJ2-7	14	CASSLYDRTYEQYF
TRBV9	TRBJ1-5	20	CASSYPERKAGRYSNQPQHF
TRBV13	TRBJ2-3	16	CASSLKAGGPGDTQYF
TRBV12-5	TRBJ2-7	12	CASGFGGDRQYF
TRBV13	TRBJ2-1	22	CASSPRTPLGTSGSISYNEQFF
TRBV2	TRBJ2-7	14	CASSEGQGTYEQYF
TRBV5-1	TRBJ1-1	11	CASHRHLEAFF
TRBV5-1	TRBJ2-3	16	CASSLGREYFADTQYF
TRBV7-8	TRBJ1-1	15	CASSPLGRVGTEAFF
TRBV6-5	TRBJ1-2	15	CASSYSGTVTRGYTF
TRBV19	TRBJ2-3	17	CASSIAGAGFETDTQYF
TRBV19	TRBJ2-7	13	CASSPPDAYEQYF
TRBV6-6	TRBJ2-1	15	CASSYSGIGNNEQFF
TRBV7-9	TRBJ2-7	15	CASSYLVAGVNEQYF
TRBV4-2	TRBJ1-4	13	CASSQGQGEKLFF
TRBV19	TRBJ1-5	13	CASKGGPNQPQHF
TRBV14	TRBJ2-7	13	CASSQGGIYEQYF
TRBV4-1	TRBJ2-7	16	CASSQEAPGQGRGQYF
TRBV7-9	TRBJ1-3	16	CASSPSPSSSGNTIYF
TRBV5-1	TRBJ1-4	14	CASSFGGGNEKLFF
TRBV28	TRBJ1-2	13	CASSLRTVYGYTF
TRBV19	TRBJ1-5	18	CASSQTGLRAGHNQPQHF
TRBV4-1	TRBJ1-2	15	CASSQDGTSTYGYTF
TRBV27	TRBJ1-2	15	CASGQSRLTRHGYTF
TRBV27	TRBJ1-2	14	CASSGTGGQWGYTF
TRBV6-2/TRBV6-3	TRBJ2-1	15	CASSYVSRSYNEQFF
TRBV4-1	TRBJ2-6	19	CASSFSPRQGQSGANVLTF
TRBV28	TRBJ2-7	11	CASGNRYEQYF
TRBV19	TRBJ1-4	14	CASTGQGHSEKLFF
TRBV7-9	TRBJ2-1	15	CASSRAGGPRDEQFF